Here is one T cell receptor beta chain with its context. Its specificity is not known. It was with a sample-barcoded 5' primer and a J-beta primer mix that a second PCR of about 7 to 12 cycles was run. Each single sample gave us at least 2.5 million CDR3-containing paired-end reads. TCRdb reprocessed the 5' RACE reads via MiXCR and lists one record per CDR3 protein. The sample carries 450,000 to 700,000 distinct CDR3 sequences, roughly a quarter recorded once. This specimen comes from a study of blood T cells in healthy people across ages. Germline assignment: CDR1 LGHDT and CDR2 YNNKEL (reference sequence). The CDR3 is made up of 15 amino acids. The V end was cut by 2 bases, the J end by 1 base, with 11 bases between. Study results and caveats: Using unsorted PBMCs precluded a conclusive naive versus antigen-experienced comparison.

Sequencing input: blood. The rearrangement links TRBV3-1 to TRBJ1-1; D is possibly TRBD1 (6 bases). The receptor's source is a woman in her 70s in good health. CDR3 loop: CASSQSGGPNTEAFF. CDR3 nucleotides: TGTGCCAGCAGCCAATCGGGGGGGCCGAACACTGAAGCTTTCTTT.